One sample yielded the 18 T cell receptor beta chains listed below, sequenced in a study of shared clonotypes between healthy human individuals. As defined, naive CD8 cells were CD45RO-negative and positively selected for CCR7, with terminally differentiated effector memory CD45RA+ cells excluded. Sequenced by immunoSEQ multiplex PCR; TCRdb stores in-frame clones only, minus some. The sample includes approximately 2,000,000 clones, 85% to 95% seen only once; the top ten take about 1.7%. The sequencing input was naive CD8+ T cells from PBMCs. The source of these receptors is a man between 18 and 35 years old in good health. Some clones in this sample may be carry-over from other donors' samples.

The chain combines TRBV5-7 with TRBJ2-1; D not resolved. TRBV5-7 is an open reading frame whose function is uncertain. V lost 7 bases, J lost 10 bases, and 3 bases lay in between. The CDR3 has 8 amino acids. For the CDR3, the DNA is TGTGCCAGCCCCGAGCAGTTCTTC. Its translation is CASPEQFF.

The table lists this clone with a count of one. The chain has TRBV7-9 and TRBJ2-2; 11 positions match TRBD2. The CDR3 runs to 15 residues. V shed 5 bases and J 4 bases; nucleotides not matched to a gene: 3. Germline values: CDR1 SEHNR, CDR2 FQNEAQ (reference sequence). CDR3 in DNA: TGTGCCAGCAGCCGGACTAGCGGGTTCACCGGGGAGCTGTTTTTT. It translates to CASSRTSGFTGELFF.

This clone showed up just once. The chain has TRBV4-1 and TRBJ2-6; perhaps TRBD1 as D (5 bases). The germline V gene has CDR1 MGHRA and CDR2 YSYEKL. V dropped 4 bases and J dropped 3 bases, with 10 bases sitting between them. The CDR3 sequence is 15 residues long. The CDR3: CASSPEDNGANVLTF. DNA for the CDR3: TGCGCCAGCAGCCCCGAGGACAATGGGGCCAACGTCCTGACTTTC.

The chain employs TRBV11-2 and TRBJ1-2, with D hard to call. The CDR3 sequence is 12 residues long. Deletions cut 1 base from V and 6 bases from J, with 6 bases between. CDR1 SGHAT and CDR2 FQNNGV come from the germline V gene. The DNA of the CDR3 is TGTGCCAGCAGCTTAGTTAGGAATGGCTACACCTTC. Translated, it gives CASSLVRNGYTF.

This chain links TRBV28 with TRBJ1-5; D gene unclear. V was trimmed by 1 base and J by 3 bases, leaving 10 bases between them. Looked up from germline, CDR1 is MDHEN and CDR2 is SYDVKM. The length of the CDR3 is 15 residues. For the CDR3, the DNA is TGTGCCAGCAGTTTATCCGGGTCTGACAATCAGCCCCAGCATTTT. This codes for CASSLSGSDNQPQHF.

The chain couples TRBV6-5 to TRBJ2-7, with 8 bases that match TRBD2. V shed 2 bases, J shed 4 bases, and the junction held 7 bases outside the gene matches. The CDR3 extends over 15 amino acids. Per the germline V gene, CDR1 is MNHEY and CDR2 is SVGAGI. CDR3: CASSYAGTSSYEQYF. The DNA of the CDR3 is TGTGCCAGCAGTTACGCCGGGACTAGTAGTTACGAGCAGTACTTC.

The J gene is TRBJ1-2, the V gene TRBV5-4, with D possibly being TRBD1 (6 bases). The CDR3 extends over 16 amino acids. Trimming took 6 bases from V and 5 from J, leaving 23 bases between them. Germline CDR1 is SGHNT and CDR2 is YYREEE (reference sequence). The CDR3 protein is CASTLLKTGVLYGYTF. CDR3 nucleotide sequence: TGTGCCAGCACCCTTCTAAAGACAGGAGTTCTTTATGGCTACACCTTC. Using reference TRBV5-4 and TRBJ1-2 for the parts outside the CDR3, the full variable domain is ETGVTQSPTHLIKTRGQQVTLRCSSQSGHNTVSWYQQALGQGPQFIFQYYREEENGRGNFPPRFSGLQFPNYSSELNVNALELDDSALYLCASTLLKTGVLYGYTFGSGTRLTVV.

The chain recombines TRBV7-8 with TRBJ1-5; TRBD1 might be the D (6 bases). Per germline, CDR1 SGHVS and CDR2 FQNEAQ. V lost 2 bases and J 6 bases, leaving 14 bases between the germline ends. This CDR3 region has 15 residues. The CDR3 here is CASSLTRGPIQPQHF. CDR3 nucleotide sequence: TGTGCCAGCAGCTTAACCCGGGGGCCCATTCAGCCCCAGCATTTT.

The chain has TRBV6-6 and TRBJ2-1; maybe TRBD1 (5 bases). Germline CDR1 and CDR2: MNHNY and SVGAGI (reference sequence). The CDR3 runs to 16 residues. Trimming took 0 bases from V and 4 from J, leaving 13 bases between them. The CDR3 nucleotides are TGTGCCAGCAGTTACTCGATACCAGGGCCTTACAATGAGCAGTTCTTC. It specifies CASSYSIPGPYNEQFF.

DNA of the CDR3: TGTGCCAGCAGTTACGGGAGGCGCACAGATACGCAGTATTTT. Translated, it gives CASSYGRRTDTQYF. The chain recombines TRBV11-1 with TRBJ2-3; 7 bases agree with TRBD2. The CDR3 spans 14 residues. Trimming removed 6 bases from V and 1 base from J; junction bases left unmatched: 4. Germline-derived CDR1 and CDR2 are SGHAT and FQDESV (reference sequence).

The chain joins TRBV4-2 to TRBJ2-7, with TRBD2 matching over 9 bases. The CDR3 covers 15 residues. Germline-derived CDR1 and CDR2 are LGHNA and YNFKEQ. The V and J ends lost 5 bases and 7 bases, in that order; junction bases with no gene match: 12. CDR3 DNA sequence: TGTGCCAGCAGCTCCCGATTAGCGGGAGAATTGGAGCAGTACTTC. It encodes CASSSRLAGELEQYF.

This rearrangement joins TRBV5-1 to TRBJ1-2; 7 bases map to TRBD1. The J segment lost 5 bases and the V segment lost 4 bases, leaving 14 bases of the junction unmatched. The germline CDR1 and CDR2 sequences are SGHRS and YFSETQ. This CDR3 is built from 16 residues. The CDR3 sequence is CASSTKGPGQLYGYTF. CDR3 nucleotides: TGCGCCAGCAGCACCAAGGGACCGGGACAGCTTTATGGCTACACCTTC.

This chain connects TRBV11-2 to TRBJ2-7; D call uncertain. The CDR3 has 15 amino acids. The ends were cut back, 3 bases at V and 0 bases at J, with 12 bases in the middle. Germline-derived CDR1 and CDR2 are SGHAT and FQNNGV. The CDR3 protein is CASSLGWASSYEQYF. DNA for the CDR3: TGTGCCAGCAGCTTGGGCTGGGCGAGCTCCTACGAGCAGTACTTC.

This clone has just one count. The V gene is TRBV19, the J gene TRBJ2-1, with a tentative D call TRBD2 (6 bases). Trimming took off 3 bases at V and 1 base at J, with 16 bases between the two ends. CDR1 LNHDA and CDR2 SQIVND come from the germline V gene (reference sequence). The CDR3 sequence is 17 residues long. CDR3 DNA: TGTGCCAGTAGTATCCCCTTTGGGGGAGGATCCTACAATGAGCAGTTCTTC. It yields the protein CASSIPFGGGSYNEQFF.

The chain combines TRBV9 with TRBJ2-1; 7 bases line up with TRBD2. This CDR3 is built from 15 residues. With 0 bases clipped from V and 5 bases from J, the junction kept 5 bases outside the gene matches. Per germline, CDR1 SGDLS and CDR2 YYNGEE. The CDR3 spells CASSVGASGDNEQFF. CDR3 nucleotide sequence: TGTGCCAGCAGCGTAGGGGCTAGCGGAGACAATGAGCAGTTCTTC.

The chain recombines TRBV29-1 with TRBJ2-1, with 7 bases identical to TRBD1. Germline V gene lookup returns CDR1 SQVTM and CDR2 ANQGSEA. The trim removed 4 bases at V and 5 bases at J, leaving 5 bases unmatched. The CDR3 extends over 13 amino acids. CDR3 DNA sequence: TGCAGCGTTGTGAAGGGGGCGGACAATGAGCAGTTCTTC. Protein: CSVVKGADNEQFF.

In nucleotides, the CDR3 is TGTGCCAGCAGTTTGTGGGGAGAAACCTACAATGAGCAGTTCTTC. Its protein is CASSLWGETYNEQFF. The chain employs TRBV27 and TRBJ2-1; TRBD2 might be the D (5 bases). There are 15 residues in the CDR3. CDR1 and CDR2 (germline): MNHEY, SMNVEV (reference sequence). V was pared by 3 bases and J by 2 bases, with 11 bases between.

As concerns this clone: Other nucleotide sequences in the sample specify the same CDR3. The rearrangement links TRBV6-1 to TRBJ2-7; D tentatively fits TRBD1 or TRBD2 (5 bases each). The V gene's germline CDR1 is MNHNS and CDR2 SASEGT. The V end was cut by 0 bases, the J end by 2 bases, with 11 bases between. This CDR3 is built from 15 residues. The DNA of the CDR3 is TGTGCCAGCAGTGAAGCGGGTAGGGGACCCTACGAGCAGTACTTC. Its protein product is CASSEAGRGPYEQYF.